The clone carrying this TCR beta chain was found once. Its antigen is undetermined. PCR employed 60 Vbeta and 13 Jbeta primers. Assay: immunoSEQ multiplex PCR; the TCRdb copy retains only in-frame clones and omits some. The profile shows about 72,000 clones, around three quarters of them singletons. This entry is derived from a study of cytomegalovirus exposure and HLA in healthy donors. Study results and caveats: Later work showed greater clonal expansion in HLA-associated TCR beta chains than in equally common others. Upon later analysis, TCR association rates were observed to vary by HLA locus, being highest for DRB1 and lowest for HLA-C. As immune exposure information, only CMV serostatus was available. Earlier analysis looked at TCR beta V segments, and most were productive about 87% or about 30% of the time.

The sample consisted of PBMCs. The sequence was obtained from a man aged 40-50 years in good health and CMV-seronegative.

The CDR3 DNA follows: TGTGCCAGCAGCTTATTATGGGACAGGCACTCTGGGGCCAACGTCCTGACTTTC. It specifies CASSLLWDRHSGANVLTF. This chain joins TRBV13 and TRBJ2-6, with 8 bases matching TRBD1. The CDR3 loop spans 18 amino acids. Germline-derived CDR1 and CDR2 are PRHDT and FYEKMQ (reference sequence). The V gene end was trimmed by 2 bases and the J gene end by 0 bases; junction bases not matched to a gene: 6.